This T cell receptor (beta chain) derives from a study of cytomegalovirus exposure and HLA in healthy donors. J was trimmed by 7 bases and V by 3 bases; bases with no gene match: 6. Looked up from germline, CDR1 is KGHSH and CDR2 is LQKENI. The CDR3 loop spans 14 amino acids. Use of 60 Vbeta and 13 Jbeta primers characterized the PCR. Clones were read by immunoSEQ multiplex PCR, and TCRdb kept only the in-frame ones, dropping some. The sample has 110,000 or so clones; over 75% are singletons. This clone is a singleton in its sample. Sequencing was performed on PBMCs. This TCR was recovered from a woman in her 30s in good health and CMV-seropositive. V usage is TRBV18 and J usage is TRBJ1-1; TRBD1 agrees at 9 bases. The chain's CDR3 is CASSPTTGGIEAFF. The CDR3 DNA sequence: TGTGCCAGCTCACCTACGACAGGGGGTATTGAAGCTTTCTTT.